These 30 T cell receptor beta chains were all obtained from the same sample, sequenced in a study of CD8 T cells in Susac syndrome. RNA was extracted with the RNeasy kit, and a quantity of roughly 0.5 to 1 ug was reverse transcribed using random hexamers. MiXCR, run by TCRdb on the immunoSEQ multiplex PCR reads, gives a single entry per CDR3 protein. The sample carries about 120,000 distinct CDR3 sequences, around 94% recorded once. What was sequenced was CD8+ T cells from PBMCs. Every receptor here comes from a human donor with Susac syndrome.

The genes are TRBV6-5 and TRBJ1-1; no clear D gene. Germline V gives CDR1 MNHEY, CDR2 SVGAGI. V gave up 6 bases and J gave up 5 bases, with 16 bases separating them. This CDR3 is built from 14 residues. CDR3 in amino acids: CASSAYRGLTEAFF. The CDR3 DNA reads as TGTGCCAGCAGCGCCTATCGGGGTTTGACTGAAGCTTTCTTT.

The genes are TRBV5-6 and TRBJ2-3; D is unresolved. This CDR3 has 16 residues. Germline loops: CDR1 SGHDT, CDR2 YYEEEE. The V gene lost 0 bases and the J gene lost 2 bases, with 13 bases spanning the gap. Here the CDR3 reads CASSLAVGRATDTQYF. The CDR3 DNA reads as TGTGCCAGCAGCTTGGCCGTAGGCAGAGCCACAGATACGCAGTATTTT.

This sequence joins TRBV6-5 and TRBJ1-2; 9 nucleotides line up with TRBD1. CDR1 MNHEY and CDR2 SVGAGI come from the germline V gene. J gave up 6 bases and V 6 bases, and 5 bases lay outside the gene matches. The CDR3 has 13 amino acids. The CDR3 DNA is TGTGCCAGCAGCTTGGACAGGGGTCATGGCTACACCTTC. Translation gives CASSLDRGHGYTF.

The chain links TRBV2 to TRBJ2-7; 9 nucleotides agree with TRBD1. The V gene end was trimmed by 1 base and the J gene end by 7 bases; junction bases not matched to a gene: 5. The V gene's germline CDR1 is SNHLY and CDR2 FYNNEI. The CDR3 has 14 residues. The CDR3 loop reads CASSEVQGAWEQYF. The CDR3 region has the DNA TGTGCCAGCAGTGAAGTACAGGGGGCTTGGGAGCAGTACTTC.

The rearrangement links TRBV2 to TRBJ1-2; 7 bases are a match to TRBD1. From germline, CDR1 is SNHLY and CDR2 FYNNEI. V lost 8 bases to trimming and J lost 7 bases; unmatched junction nucleotides: 10. There are 13 residues in the CDR3. This CDR3 reads CASPHWDSPGYTF. Here the CDR3 DNA reads TGTGCCAGCCCTCACTGGGACAGTCCTGGCTACACCTTC.

This clonotype was seen once. The chain combines TRBV18 with TRBJ2-5; no definite D call. The CDR3 is made up of 12 amino acids. Germline V CDR1 and CDR2: KGHSH, LQKENI. V shed 4 bases and J shed 2 bases, with 5 bases lying between them. As DNA, the CDR3 is TGTGCCAGCTCACAAGGGCAAGAGACCCAGTACTTC. Its protein product is CASSQGQETQYF.

This chain links TRBV20-1 with TRBJ2-7, with D perhaps being TRBD1 or TRBD2 (5 bases each). The germline CDR1 and CDR2 sequences are DFQATT and SNEGSKA (reference sequence). V was clipped by 5 bases and J by 5 bases, with 13 bases between them. The CDR3 contains 12 residues. As DNA, the CDR3 is TGCAGTGCTCGGGGCCCTGGGAACGAGCAGTACTTC. Residues: CSARGPGNEQYF.

The CDR3 spells CASRGQGRNYEQYF. In DNA form, the CDR3 reads TGTGCCAGCAGGGGACAGGGGAGAAACTACGAGCAGTACTTC. The chain joins TRBV6-5 to TRBJ2-7; the match to TRBD1 covers 10 bases. CDR1 is MNHEY and CDR2 is SVGAGI in the germline V gene. CDR3 length equals 14 residues. With 6 bases clipped from V and 3 bases from J, the junction kept 5 bases outside the gene matches.

The chain combines TRBV7-2 with TRBJ2-7; TRBD2 is a possible D gene (6 bases). V shed 3 bases and J shed 5 bases, with 17 bases lying between them. Per the germline V gene, CDR1 is SGHTA and CDR2 is FQGNSA. The CDR3 sequence is 15 residues long. CDR3 DNA sequence: TGTGCCAGCAGCTTTGTTCCCTCTCGGGGGAACGAGCAGTACTTC. The encoded protein is CASSFVPSRGNEQYF.

The chain joins TRBV6-2 or TRBV6-3 to TRBJ2-7; 8 bases map to TRBD2. J gave up 2 bases and V 8 bases, and 5 bases lay outside the gene matches. Germline-derived CDR1 and CDR2 are MNHEY and SVGEGT. There are 13 residues in the CDR3. CDR3 coding DNA: TGTGCCAGCCGACTAGCGAGAACCTACGAGCAGTACTTC. Translating it yields CASRLARTYEQYF.

This sequence joins TRBV6-2 or TRBV6-3 and TRBJ2-5; 15 nucleotides agree with TRBD2. J lost 5 bases, V lost 5 bases, and 6 bases had no gene match. The CDR3 has 16 residues. CDR1 MNHEY and CDR2 SVGEGT come from the germline V gene. CDR3 sequence: CASSKGLAGGVETQYF. The CDR3 DNA reads as TGTGCCAGCAGTAAAGGACTAGCGGGGGGGGTGGAGACCCAGTACTTC.

The chain links TRBV12-3 or TRBV12-4 to TRBJ2-5, with D unclear. With 3 bases removed from V and 3 bases from J, the gap between germline ends came to 14 bases. The CDR3 spans 15 residues. The DNA for the CDR3 is TGTGCCAGCAGTTTTGGGCGCAGGACCGAAGAGACCCAGTACTTC. This encodes CASSFGRRTEETQYF.

This clonotype was seen just once. The rearrangement uses TRBV7-9 and TRBJ1-1; D possibly corresponds to TRBD1 (5 bases). Per the germline V gene, CDR1 is SEHNR and CDR2 is FQNEAQ (reference sequence). Trimming shortened V by 1 base and J by 11 bases, and 11 bases separated the two germline ends. CDR3 length: 12 amino acids. CDR3 in DNA: TGTGCCAGCAGCTTAGAGGATGAGGGGGCTTTCTTT. Protein sequence: CASSLEDEGAFF.

V usage is TRBV30 and J usage is TRBJ2-3; 7 positions match TRBD1. Germline-derived CDR1 and CDR2 are GTSNPN and SVGIG (reference sequence). Losses at the gene ends were 1 base for V and 0 bases for J; bases not matched to a gene: 4. This CDR3 contains 15 residues. CDR3 loop: CAWSGDSSSTDTQYF. In nucleotides, the CDR3 is TGTGCCTGGAGTGGGGACAGCTCTAGCACAGATACGCAGTATTTT.

The chain combines TRBV24-1 with TRBJ2-1, with 10 nucleotides matching TRBD2. V trimming: 2 bases; J trimming: 3 bases; junction bases outside the gene matches: 6. The V gene's germline CDR1 is KGHDR and CDR2 SFDVKD. This CDR3 is 17 amino acids long. CDR3 DNA sequence: TGTGCCACCAGTGATTCGACCTTAGCGGGAGGCTACAATGAGCAGTTCTTC. Its translation is CATSDSTLAGGYNEQFF.

The rearrangement joins TRBV15 to TRBJ1-1; D not certain. The CDR3 has 13 amino acids. Trimming removed 4 bases at V and 5 bases at J, with 11 bases between. CDR1 and CDR2 from the germline V gene are LNHNV and YYDKDF (reference sequence). CDR3 protein: CATSKNRVTEAFF. Written as DNA, the CDR3 is TGTGCCACCAGCAAAAATAGGGTTACTGAAGCTTTCTTT.

The CDR3 here is CASSGTTDQETQYF. Written as DNA, the CDR3 is TGTGCCAGCAGCGGGACGACAGATCAAGAGACCCAGTACTTC. This chain joins TRBV9 and TRBJ2-5; a weak D match, TRBD1 (5 bases). V lost 3 bases and J 2 bases, leaving 11 bases between the germline ends. This CDR3 has 14 amino acids. CDR1 and CDR2 from the germline V gene are SGDLS and YYNGEE.

V gene TRBV25-1 combines with J gene TRBJ2-2; weak D call: TRBD2 (7 bases). V was pared by 6 bases and J by 6 bases, with 14 bases between. The CDR3 length is 14 residues. Germline V gene sequence: CDR1 MGHDK, CDR2 SYGVNS. In DNA form, the CDR3 reads TGTGCCAGCAGCCTCGAGGGGGGGGCCGGGGAGCTGTTTTTT. It codes for CASSLEGGAGELFF.

The chain carries TRBV20-1 and TRBJ2-7; 12 bases agree with TRBD2. This CDR3 contains 15 residues. Losses at the gene ends were 1 base for V and 5 bases for J; bases not matched to a gene: 6. CDR1 DFQATT and CDR2 SNEGSKA come from the germline V gene (reference sequence). The CDR3 bases are TGCAGTGCTAGAGGGACTAGCGGGGATGTGGACGAGCAGTACTTC. Amino acid sequence: CSARGTSGDVDEQYF.

V is TRBV5-1 and J is TRBJ2-5, with 11 bases that match TRBD1. Germline V gives CDR1 SGHRS, CDR2 YFSETQ. Germline trimming cut 3 bases from V and 3 bases from J; bases unmatched to any gene: 1. The CDR3 extends over 14 amino acids. CDR3 amino acids: CASSWGQGEETQYF. As DNA, the CDR3 is TGCGCCAGCAGCTGGGGACAGGGGGAAGAGACCCAGTACTTC.

The CDR3 region is CAWSSSGGYTGELFF. The CDR3 region has the DNA TGTGCCTGGAGCTCCAGCGGGGGATACACCGGGGAGCTGTTTTTT. The chain joins TRBV30 to TRBJ2-2, with 8 bases lining up with TRBD2. Germline V gene data show CDR1 as GTSNPN and CDR2 as SVGIG (reference sequence). J was trimmed by 3 bases and V by 3 bases; bases with no gene match: 6. CDR3 length: 15 residues.

This clonotype has only one observation. V and J are TRBV7-8 and TRBJ2-7; D may be TRBD2 (5 bases). The germline V gene encodes CDR1 SGHVS and CDR2 FQNEAQ. The ends were cut back, 4 bases at V and 5 bases at J, with 9 bases in the middle. CDR3 size: 12 residues. CDR3 residues: CASSSIANEQYF. The CDR3 coding sequence is TGTGCCAGCAGCTCCATAGCGAACGAGCAGTACTTC.

The chain joins TRBV15 to TRBJ2-7, with TRBD1 matching 9 bases. The junction had 8 bases not matched to a gene; V was cut back by 3 bases and J by 5 bases. This CDR3 is 15 amino acids long. Germline lookup yields CDR1 LNHNV and CDR2 YYDKDF (reference sequence). CDR3 coding DNA: TGTGCCACCAGCAGTTCGGGGACAGGGTACAACGAGCAGTACTTC. Residues: CATSSSGTGYNEQYF.

The chain has TRBV7-9 and TRBJ2-7; TRBD1 might be the D (5 bases). In germline, CDR1 is SEHNR, CDR2 FQNEAQ (reference sequence). Trimming left V 3 bases short and J 0 bases short, with 15 bases between. The length of the CDR3 is 16 residues. This CDR3 reads CASSLTSGMVSYEQYF. Written as DNA, the CDR3 is TGTGCCAGCAGCTTGACCTCAGGGATGGTCTCCTACGAGCAGTACTTC.

The rearrangement uses TRBV27 and TRBJ2-7, with D possibly being TRBD1 (7 bases). The CDR3 runs 13 residues. Germline V gene data show CDR1 as MNHEY and CDR2 as SMNVEV (reference sequence). The V end lost 5 bases, the J end lost 6 bases, and 14 bases lay between the germline ends. CDR3 loop: CASSINRGGEQYF. For the CDR3, the DNA is TGTGCCAGCAGTATAAACAGGGGAGGCGAGCAGTACTTC.

This chain joins TRBV19 and TRBJ1-1; D not resolved. Germline-derived CDR1 and CDR2 are LNHDA and SQIVND (reference sequence). The V end lost 9 bases, the J end lost 0 bases, and 5 bases lay between the germline ends. The CDR3 has 11 amino acids. CDR3 in DNA: TGTGCCAGCCTCATGAACACTGAAGCTTTCTTT. As protein: CASLMNTEAFF.

The chain employs TRBV12-3 or TRBV12-4 and TRBJ1-2; 9 nucleotides align to TRBD1. The CDR3 extends over 14 amino acids. V lost 3 bases to trimming and J lost 3 bases; unmatched junction nucleotides: 2. The CDR3 spells CASSFGTGYYGYTF. CDR3 DNA sequence: TGTGCCAGCAGTTTCGGGACAGGGTACTATGGCTACACCTTC.

This chain connects TRBV29-1 to TRBJ2-7; maybe TRBD1 (7 bases). The CDR3 totals 12 residues. The germline CDR1 and CDR2 sequences are SQVTM and ANQGSEA. V dropped 5 bases and J dropped 6 bases, with 14 bases sitting between them. The CDR3 nucleotides are TGCAGCGTTCAGGGGGAGGACGGCGAGCAGTACTTC. Amino acid sequence: CSVQGEDGEQYF.

The V call is TRBV29-1, the J call TRBJ2-3; D gene ambiguous. V was trimmed by 2 bases and J by 5 bases, leaving 5 bases between them. The CDR3 runs to 11 residues. From germline, CDR1 is SQVTM and CDR2 ANQGSEA. CDR3 bases: TGCAGCGTTGAAAAGTTAGATACGCAGTATTTT. It is translated as CSVEKLDTQYF.

V and J are TRBV15 and TRBJ1-3; a possible D gene is TRBD1 (5 bases). The germline V gene encodes CDR1 LNHNV and CDR2 YYDKDF (reference sequence). The CDR3 spans 14 residues. The V end lost 5 bases, the J end lost 0 bases, and 8 bases lay between the germline ends. The CDR3 region is CATSGQGSGNTIYF. In DNA, the CDR3 is TGTGCCACCAGCGGGCAGGGCTCTGGAAACACCATATATTTT.